This T cell receptor (beta chain) comes out of a study of cytomegalovirus exposure and HLA in healthy donors. The CDR3 totals 12 residues. Germline CDR1 and CDR2: SQVTM and ANQGSEA. As concerns this clone: Its antigen remains unidentified. The junction does not match germline at one end; this may be a read error.

Both 60 Vbeta primers and 13 Jbeta primers went into the PCR. This table comes from immunoSEQ multiplex PCR, and its TCRdb copy is limited to in-frame clones, with some not included. The sample has about 140,000 clones, around 77% seen once. Overall study findings and caveats: A later analysis linked a missense variant in DCLRE1C to the trimming of TCR beta V and J genes.

The clonotype comes from a man aged 30 to 45 in good health. Sequencing input: PBMCs. The genes are TRBV29-1 and TRBJ2-7; TRBD2 might be the D (6 bases). The CDR3 region is CSVQEWRGEQYF. The CDR3 region has the DNA TGCAGCGTTCAAGAATGGCGGGGCGAGCAGTACTTC.